This entry features one TCR beta chain sequence. Its target is not known. This specimen comes from a study of T cell repertoires in cytomegalovirus infection. Study-wide context: TCR beta signatures that were public indicated CMV infection and matching HLA type.

TCRdb fed the reads into MiXCR, producing one record per CDR3 protein. Seen here are about 300,000 distinct CDR3 sequences, 25% observed once, and the top ten hold around 13%. Germline V gene sequence: CDR1 SGHKS, CDR2 YYEKEE (reference sequence). V was pared by 5 bases and J by 8 bases, with 14 bases between. The length of the CDR3 is 13 residues. Findings of the study overall: Predominance within the ex vivo response was attributable to HLA-C-restricted CMV-specific TCR beta clonotypes. The cumulative frequency of public TCR beta families distinguished individuals who carried CMV together with the relevant HLA.

What was sequenced was PBMCs. The origin of this receptor is a human donor in good health (CMV status not recorded). Some clones in this sample may be carry-over from other donors' samples. V and J are TRBV5-5 and TRBJ2-1; D not resolved. The CDR3 reads CASSDTPTDEQFF. The CDR3 DNA reads as TGTGCCAGCAGTGACACTCCGACCGATGAGCAGTTCTTC.